These 20 T cell receptor beta chains originate from one sample sequenced in a study of blood T cell repertoires in COVID-19. The method was immunoSEQ multiplex PCR; TCRdb's version includes in-frame clones alone and lacks a portion of them. The data contain 240,000 or so clones, roughly 90% of them singletons. Sequencing used PBMCs or T cells enriched from blood (not recorded which). Receptors were obtained from a man between 40 and 49 years old who had recovered from COVID-19.

This clone turned up a few times. The rearrangement links TRBV7-2 to TRBJ2-7, with D perhaps TRBD2 (6 bases). V was shortened by 0 bases and J by 2 bases, with 14 bases between the two germline ends. The CDR3 consists of 16 residues. Per germline, CDR1 SGHTA and CDR2 FQGNSA. This CDR3 reads CASSLASGGNPYEQYF. CDR3 in DNA: TGTGCCAGCAGCTTAGCCTCAGGCGGGAACCCCTACGAGCAGTACTTC.

The V gene is TRBV18, the J gene TRBJ2-3; 7 bases match TRBD1. CDR3 length equals 16 residues. V gave up 0 bases and J gave up 5 bases; unmatched junction bases: 8. Germline CDR1 KGHSH, CDR2 LQKENI. CDR3 in DNA: TGTGCCAGCTCACCACCGCGAGGGGGCGAGGTAGATACGCAGTATTTT. Its protein is CASSPPRGGEVDTQYF.

This clone appeared a single time. The chain couples TRBV6-5 to TRBJ1-3; D unclear. The V gene lost 7 bases and the J gene lost 2 bases, with 12 bases spanning the gap. There are 14 residues in the CDR3. The germline CDR1 and CDR2 sequences are MNHEY and SVGAGI. CDR3 sequence reads: CASTLGRTGNTIYF. DNA of the CDR3: TGTGCCAGCACCCTTGGGAGAACTGGAAACACCATATATTTT.

The chain uses TRBV29-1 and TRBJ1-2; TRBD1 matches 9 bases. This CDR3 region has 14 residues. CDR1 and CDR2 from the germline V gene are SQVTM and ANQGSEA. Losses at the gene ends were 6 bases for V and 8 bases for J; bases not matched to a gene: 13. The chain's CDR3 is CSVDARDRVGGYTF. DNA of the CDR3: TGCAGCGTGGACGCCCGGGACAGGGTGGGCGGCTACACCTTC.

This clone was seen a few times. The rearrangement uses TRBV16 and TRBJ1-2; 8 bases fit TRBD1. Germline lookup yields CDR1 KGHSY and CDR2 FQNENV. The ends lost 2 bases at V and 2 bases at J; junction bases unmatched: 10. The CDR3 is made up of 17 amino acids. The CDR3 coding sequence is TGTGCCAGCAGCCAAACCTCGACAGGGGAGCTCAACTATGGCTACACCTTC. It codes for CASSQTSTGELNYGYTF.

J is TRBJ2-1 and V is TRBV19, with 9 bases aligning to TRBD2. There are 18 residues in the CDR3. Trimming at V came to 3 bases and at J to 5 bases, leaving 14 bases not matched to a gene. CDR1 and CDR2 from the germline V gene are LNHDA and SQIVND (reference sequence). CDR3 residues: CASSIMVASGVIHNEQFF. For the CDR3, the DNA is TGTGCCAGTAGTATTATGGTCGCTAGCGGGGTCATCCACAATGAGCAGTTCTTC.

The chain links TRBV7-3 to TRBJ2-7, with D perhaps TRBD2 (5 bases). The length of the CDR3 is 13 residues. The germline gives CDR1 SGHTA, CDR2 FQGTGA. Trimming took off 5 bases at V and 3 bases at J, with 11 bases between the two ends. This CDR3 is CASSEDRDYEQYF. The CDR3 DNA reads TGTGCCAGCAGCGAGGACCGGGACTACGAGCAGTACTTC.

The chain employs TRBV19 and TRBJ1-6; possibly TRBD1 for D (5 bases). The V end was cut by 5 bases, the J end by 2 bases, with 16 bases between. The CDR3 runs 17 residues. The germline CDR1 and CDR2 sequences are LNHDA and SQIVND (reference sequence). The CDR3: CASSWGRGGPYNSPLHF. The CDR3 bases are TGTGCCAGTAGTTGGGGCCGGGGAGGGCCCTATAATTCACCCCTCCACTTT.

V gene TRBV29-1 combines with J gene TRBJ1-1; D ambiguous. CDR3 length: 15 amino acids. The V and J ends lost 3 bases and 0 bases respectively, with 14 bases between them. Per the germline V gene, CDR1 is SQVTM and CDR2 is ANQGSEA. Here the CDR3 reads CSVDLRETMNTEAFF. The CDR3, as DNA: TGCAGCGTTGATCTCCGGGAAACGATGAACACTGAAGCTTTCTTT.

The chain uses TRBV19 and TRBJ2-1; 7 bases are a match to TRBD1. After removal of 6 bases from V and 6 bases from J, the junction contained 14 bases not matched to a gene. Germline V CDR1 and CDR2: LNHDA, SQIVND (reference sequence). CDR3 length: 16 amino acids. CDR3 region: CASRTKDRKVRNEQFF. For the CDR3, the DNA is TGTGCCAGTAGGACCAAGGACAGGAAAGTACGCAATGAGCAGTTCTTC.

The chain has TRBV2 and TRBJ2-3, with unresolved D. The CDR3 extends over 15 amino acids. V was cut by 2 bases and J by 8 bases, with 17 bases left in between. Germline V gives CDR1 SNHLY, CDR2 FYNNEI. The CDR3 sequence: CASSELGPPNRTQYF. The CDR3 coding sequence is TGTGCCAGCAGTGAACTTGGCCCGCCCAACCGTACGCAGTATTTT.

The V gene is TRBV3-1 (or the pseudogene TRBV3-2), the J gene TRBJ2-3; D possibly corresponds to TRBD2 (5 bases). The germline gives CDR1 LGHDT, CDR2 YNNKEL (reference sequence). V gave up 1 base and J gave up 1 base, with 6 bases separating them. The CDR3 extends over 14 amino acids. The CDR3, as DNA: TGTGCCAGCAGCCAAGCAGCGGGCACAGATACGCAGTATTTT. As protein: CASSQAAGTDTQYF.

The chain uses TRBV7-8 and TRBJ1-5; a weak D match, TRBD1 (6 bases). V was trimmed by 5 bases and J by 5 bases, leaving 10 bases between them. This CDR3 is 13 amino acids long. In germline, CDR1 is SGHVS, CDR2 FQNEAQ. CDR3 nucleotide sequence: TGTGCCAGCAGCGCTAACAGGGATCAGCCCCAGCATTTT. Its translation: CASSANRDQPQHF.

DNA for the CDR3: TGTGCCAGCAGTTTTGGGCAGGGAGGTTACGAGCAGTACTTC. It codes for CASSFGQGGYEQYF. V and J are TRBV28 and TRBJ2-7; D might be TRBD2 (6 bases). Germline lookup yields CDR1 MDHEN and CDR2 SYDVKM. V lost 3 bases, J lost 4 bases, and 13 bases lay in between. The CDR3 runs to 14 residues.

This chain joins TRBV5-4 and TRBJ1-2; 7 bases line up with TRBD1. CDR1 and CDR2 from the germline V gene are SGHNT and YYREEE (reference sequence). This CDR3 comprises 14 residues. J gave up 4 bases and V 2 bases, and 5 bases lay outside the gene matches. In nucleotides, the CDR3 is TGTGCCAGCAGCTTTGTGGGACAGAGCTATGGCTACACCTTC. Protein product: CASSFVGQSYGYTF.

The chain is built from TRBV7-3 and TRBJ2-3; D possibly corresponds to TRBD2 (6 bases). This CDR3 spans 21 amino acids. V lost 6 bases, J lost 2 bases, and 33 bases lay in between. In germline, CDR1 is SGHTA, CDR2 FQGTGA. The CDR3 DNA follows: TGTGCCAGCAGTCCCGACAGCAGCTTAGGCTCGCCGGGAGAGGTCACAGATACGCAGTATTTT. It yields the protein CASSPDSSLGSPGEVTDTQYF.

CDR3 amino acids: CSASPLAGEGWLADTQYF. CDR3 bases: TGCAGCGCTTCGCCACTAGCGGGAGAAGGGTGGCTCGCAGATACGCAGTATTTT. This chain links TRBV29-1 with TRBJ2-3, with 11 bases aligning to TRBD2. CDR3 size: 18 residues. J lost 4 bases, V lost 7 bases, and 19 bases had no gene match. Looked up from germline, CDR1 is SQVTM and CDR2 is ANQGSEA.

The gene calls are TRBV6-1 and TRBJ2-3; 10 bases align to TRBD2. CDR1 and CDR2 (germline): MNHNS, SASEGT. The V segment lost 2 bases and the J segment 6 bases; nucleotides outside the gene matches: 8. The CDR3 is 16 residues long. CDR3 DNA sequence: TGTGCCAGCAGTGAATGGAGCGGGGGGGCGTGGGATACGCAGTATTTT. Translation gives CASSEWSGGAWDTQYF.

V gene TRBV7-2 combines with J gene TRBJ2-7; 15 bases line up with TRBD2. The CDR3 has 14 residues. Germline CDR1 is SGHTA and CDR2 is FQGNSA. With 4 bases clipped from V and 6 bases from J, the junction kept 1 base outside the gene matches. The CDR3 region has the DNA TGTGCCAGCAGCTGGGGACTAGCGGGAGGCGAGCAGTACTTC. This codes for CASSWGLAGGEQYF.

The CDR3 nucleotides read TGTGCCAGCAGCCCAGAAGGGACAGCACCCAACAATGAGCAGTTCTTC. This sequence encodes CASSPEGTAPNNEQFF. The rearrangement uses TRBV3-1 (or the pseudogene TRBV3-2) and TRBJ2-1, with 7 bases aligning to TRBD1. The CDR3 loop spans 16 amino acids. Germline values: CDR1 LGHDT, CDR2 YNNKEL (reference sequence). V dropped 4 bases and J dropped 5; count of bases not matched to a gene: 11.